This entry concerns a single T cell receptor beta chain. Its target is unknown. This entry belongs to a study of shared clonotypes between healthy human individuals. Assay used: immunoSEQ multiplex PCR; TCRdb lists only in-frame clones, some missing. The table records about 530,000 clones, 90% to 96% of them present only once. J lost 6 bases, V lost 7 bases, and 8 bases had no gene match. Germline assignment: CDR1 SNHLY and CDR2 FYNNEI. The CDR3 has 15 residues. General study points: Clonotype sharing among donors was thought likely to change with sequencing depth.

This TCR derives from a woman aged 30 to 39 in good health. The sample taken for sequencing was naive CD4+ T cells sorted from blood. As for subset: CD45RA+ positively selected. The V gene is TRBV2, the J gene TRBJ2-2; 10 positions agree with TRBD2. Written as DNA, the CDR3 is TGTGCCAGCACTATAAAGGGACTAGCGCCCGGGGAGCTGTTTTTT. This codes for CASTIKGLAPGELFF.